This T cell receptor beta chain was retrieved from a study of response to subunit inactivated influenza vaccine. Study-wide results and caveats: The authors suggested that every seasonal influenza vaccination recruits few new T cells.

A single record per CDR3 protein comes from TCRdb applying MiXCR to the RT-PCR reads. Found here are 600,000 to 850,000 distinct CDR3 sequences, about 15% of them singletons; the top ten hold 7.5% to 9%. The CDR3 has 14 residues. The V and J ends lost 6 bases and 3 bases respectively, with 15 bases between them. CDR1 is MNHNS and CDR2 is SASEGT in the germline V gene. On this clonotype itself: What it recognizes is unknown.

This sequence joins TRBV6-1 and TRBJ2-7, with D possibly called TRBD1 or TRBD2 (7 bases each). The sample in question was PBMCs from blood, obtained less than 15 days before vaccination. The TCR comes from a man aged 50 or older who received an inactivated influenza vaccine. This CDR3 reads CASRQGRGIYEQYF. The DNA of the CDR3 is TGTGCCAGCAGACAGGGGAGGGGGATCTACGAGCAGTACTTC.